These 17 T cell receptor beta chains were sequenced from one sample in a study of T cells expressing NK-cell markers (dated by TCRdb to between 2020 and 2021). Libraries were built with 5' RACE. This sample was sequenced with an Illumina HiSeq 2000. TCRdb reprocessed the reads and provides one entry for every CDR3 protein sequence; no DNA is given. The table of this sample itemizes about 160,000 distinct CDR3 sequences. The ten largest clones take up about a fifth of the sample. The sample taken for sequencing was blood T cells: a sorted CD56 or NKG2C T cell subset, CD4+ or CD8+ T cells, or bulk PBMC T cells (not recorded which). Receptor source: a woman between 18 and 70 years old in good health.

This chain links TRBV5-1 with TRBJ2-7. The CDR3 has 14 residues. CDR1 SGHRS and CDR2 YFSETQ come from the germline V gene. CDR3 region: CASSLVVETYEQYF.

CDR3 loop: CSAGDRGQETQYF. The V gene is TRBV20-1, the J gene TRBJ2-5; TCRdb's assignment of TRBD1 cannot be checked, as there is no DNA. CDR3 length equals 13 residues. The V gene's germline CDR1 is DFQATT and CDR2 SNEGSKA (reference sequence).

The V and J genes are TRBV29-1 and TRBJ2-7; TCRdb indicates TRBD2, and absent DNA this call remains unverified. CDR1 and CDR2 from the germline V gene are SQVTM and ANQGSEA. This CDR3 spans 14 amino acids. The CDR3 reads CSVRSSGRVYEQYF.

V gene TRBV7-9 combines with J gene TRBJ2-6; TCRdb's D call of TRBD1 is untestable without DNA. The CDR3 is 14 amino acids. Germline V gene lookup returns CDR1 SEHNR and CDR2 FQNEAQ (reference sequence). The CDR3 loop is CASSLGTSSNVLTF.

CDR3 sequence reads: CSANLFGRRETQYF. This chain uses TRBV20-1 with TRBJ2-5; TCRdb indicates TRBD2, and absent DNA this call remains unverified. The germline CDR1 and CDR2 sequences are DFQATT and SNEGSKA (reference sequence). This CDR3 region has 14 residues.

This chain uses TRBV10-3 with TRBJ2-7; TCRdb selects TRBD1, and the lack of DNA leaves this call unchecked. The CDR3 consists of 14 residues. Germline lookup yields CDR1 ENHRY and CDR2 SYGVKD. The CDR3 here is CAISGEGASYEQYF.

The chain uses TRBV6-1 and TRBJ1-3; the D call of TRBD1 rests on TCRdb alone, since no DNA is present to check it. The CDR3 runs to 16 residues. Germline-derived CDR1 and CDR2 are MNHNS and SASEGT. The CDR3 spells CASSLGQGRTGDTIYF.

The rearrangement uses TRBV18 and TRBJ2-6; TCRdb picks TRBD2, but there is no DNA to check that call. CDR1 and CDR2 from the germline V gene are KGHSH and LQKENI. The CDR3 runs to 17 residues. CDR3 protein: CASSLLAGAPGANVLTF.

The chain carries TRBV12-3 or TRBV12-4 and TRBJ2-5; TCRdb designates TRBD1, a call that cannot be tested without DNA. This CDR3 contains 13 residues. The CDR3 reads CASKGTTRETQYF.

This chain links TRBV20-1 with TRBJ2-3; TCRdb's D gene call, TRBD2, goes unchecked for lack of DNA. The CDR3 has 16 residues. Germline V lookup: CDR1 DFQATT, CDR2 SNEGSKA (reference sequence). The CDR3 reads CSAPVRQAGPGDTQYF.

V and J are TRBV7-9 and TRBJ1-1. CDR1 is SEHNR, CDR2 FQNEAQ, per germline (reference sequence). The CDR3 extends over 12 amino acids. CDR3 sequence: CASSLVGMEAFF.

The chain joins TRBV20-1 to TRBJ2-7; the TRBD1 assignment by TCRdb is unverifiable without DNA. CDR3 length: 13 residues. CDR1 and CDR2 from the germline V gene are DFQATT and SNEGSKA (reference sequence). The CDR3 loop reads CSARAPQGYEQYF.

The chain recombines TRBV5-1 with TRBJ2-5; there is no DNA to check the TCRdb D call of TRBD1. CDR1 is SGHRS and CDR2 is YFSETQ in the germline V gene. This CDR3 spans 15 amino acids. CDR3 sequence: CASSLEGGGGETQYF.

This chain joins TRBV2 and TRBJ1-1; TCRdb's D call, TRBD1, is unchecked because there is no DNA. CDR1 SNHLY and CDR2 FYNNEI come from the germline V gene. The CDR3 sequence is 14 residues long. CDR3 sequence reads: CASTRDSVNTEAFF. Drawing the rest from reference TRBV2 and TRBJ1-1, the complete variable domain is EPEVTQTPSHQVTQMGQEVILRCVPISNHLYFYWYRQILGQKVEFLVSFYNNEISEKSEIFDDQFSVERPDGSNFTLKIRSTKLEDSAMYFCASTRDSVNTEAFFGQGTRLTVV.

The V call is TRBV20-1, the J call TRBJ1-1; TCRdb gives TRBD1 as the D gene, but with no DNA this cannot be confirmed. The CDR3 has 14 amino acids. Germline V gene lookup returns CDR1 DFQATT and CDR2 SNEGSKA (reference sequence). CDR3 protein: CSARRQGAWTEAFF.

J is TRBJ2-2 and V is TRBV14; TCRdb calls TRBD2, which cannot be checked without DNA. The CDR3 contains 13 residues. CDR1 and CDR2 from the germline V gene are SGHDN and FVKESK. CDR3 sequence: CASSHLAAGELFF.

The V and J genes are TRBV5-1 and TRBJ2-1; TCRdb names TRBD2, which stays unverified in the absence of DNA. This CDR3 comprises 17 residues. Per germline, CDR1 SGHRS and CDR2 YFSETQ. The CDR3 region is CASSLGLGTRFGNEQFF. Variable domain in full (rest from reference TRBV5-1 and TRBJ2-1): KAGVTQTPRYLIKTRGQQVTLSCSPISGHRSVSWYQQTPGQGLQFLFEYFSETQRNKGNFPGRFSGRQFSNSRSEMNVSTLELGDSALYLCASSLGLGTRFGNEQFFGPGTRLTVL.